This T cell receptor beta chain is from a study of T cells in Graves' hyperthyroidism and ophthalmopathy. Study overall: Peripheral blood samples were taken at initial diagnosis, prior to any treatment. Study-wide points: Blood also carried most thyroid clonotypes expanded above 0.001.

Researchers amplified the TCR beta CDR3 regions from RNA transcripts. An initial round of RT-PCR targeting the TCR CDR3 relied on the HTBI primer set. TCRdb fed the multiplex PCR reads into MiXCR, producing one record per CDR3 protein. This table holds tens of thousands of distinct CDR3 sequences, around 48% found once. This clonotype was seen many times. Antigen: not known. This CDR3 has 17 amino acids. V was clipped by 4 bases and J by 8 bases, with 26 bases between them. Per germline, CDR1 LGHNA and CDR2 YNFKEQ. This TCR was recovered from a woman aged 45 to 65 with Graves' ophthalmopathy. Sample: blood. The chain is built from TRBV4-2 and TRBJ1-2, with D possibly being TRBD1 (5 bases). As DNA, the CDR3 is TGTGCCAGCAGCCCGGATTCGGTGGGGGGGACCTCTATCGGCTACACCTTC. The encoded protein is CASSPDSVGGTSIGYTF.